This T cell receptor beta chain is drawn from a study of yellow fever vaccine responses in identical twins. Study-level findings and limits: Reportedly, the T cell response mounted by twins to vaccine seemed partly convergent, partly personalized.

The V gene end was trimmed by 5 bases and the J gene end by 8 bases; junction bases not matched to a gene: 6. This CDR3 spans 15 amino acids. CDR1 and CDR2 (germline): KGHSH, LQKENI. MiXCR was run by TCRdb on the RT-PCR reads, yielding one entry per CDR3 protein. The profile shows fewer than 9,500 distinct CDR3 sequences, roughly 88% of them singletons. As concerns this clonotype: Its target is not known.

Sequenced material: T cells from blood (PBMCs), unsorted or a sorted subset (not recorded which), taken before or after yellow fever vaccination (not recorded which). The receptor comes from a woman younger than 30 who received the yellow fever vaccine. The chain has TRBV18 and TRBJ2-1, with 13 bases lining up with TRBD2. This chain's CDR3 is CASSSGLAGVDEQFF. In DNA, the CDR3 is TGTGCCAGCTCATCTGGACTAGCGGGAGTCGATGAGCAGTTCTTC.